Listed here is a single TCR beta chain. Its antigen is currently unknown. This sample stems from a study of sequential checkpoint blockade in melanoma. Study as a whole: Each arm's sequence ended with maintenance nivolumab.

Repertoires were generated with immunoSEQ multiplex PCR, while TCRdb's copy carries only in-frame clones and drops some. This sample has under 6,500 clones, with roughly a quarter found just once. Germline V CDR1 and CDR2: LNHDA, SQIVND (reference sequence). V trimming: 5 bases; J trimming: 1 base; junction bases outside the gene matches: 7. This CDR3 is 15 amino acids long. Regarding treatment: randomized to nivolumab then ipilimumab (arm A) or the reverse (arm B). Study findings and constraints: Mutational load did not correlate with tumor T-cell fraction or clonality. Response in arm A was associated with pretreatment TIL clonality.

The V and J genes are TRBV19 and TRBJ1-1; 7 nucleotides line up with TRBD1. This receptor was identified in a human donor with melanoma. The sample here was tumor tissue (inferred from file names), taken from a patient given nivolumab and ipilimumab in sequence. CDR3 DNA sequence: TGTGCCAGTAGTTCGATACAGGGGACGAACACTGAAGCTTTCTTT. This translates into CASSSIQGTNTEAFF.